The T cell receptor beta chain described here comes from a study of T-cell reconstitution after alpha-beta-depleted transplantation in children. A few counts support this clonotype. Preparing the TCRbeta library involved the use of unique molecular identifiers. Each CDR3 protein is one row after TCRdb ran MiXCR on the PCR reads. The sample has some 530,000 distinct CDR3 sequences; 12% are singletons. The receptor's source is a human donor who donated a stem cell graft to a child with combined immunodeficiency. Sequenced material: PBMCs from the stem cell graft donor, taken from the stem cell graft.

The CDR3: CASRVGYEQYF. Written as DNA, the CDR3 is TGTGCCAGCAGAGTGGGGTACGAGCAGTACTTC. This chain connects TRBV13 to TRBJ2-7; the D is unclear. There are 11 residues in the CDR3. V gave up 6 bases and J gave up 4 bases, with 7 bases separating them. Per the germline V gene, CDR1 is PRHDT and CDR2 is FYEKMQ (reference sequence).